The clone carrying this T cell receptor beta chain was seen repeatedly, ten times or more. The data are from a study of spatial heterogeneity in lung cancer. Time point denoted: blood at routine non-recurrence follow-up after resection. Unsorted samples of tumor, nontumor lung or frozen PBMC had their whole RNA sequenced. TCRdb re-called the 5' RACE reads through MiXCR, storing one row per CDR3 protein. In the table there are 50,000 to 60,000 distinct CDR3 sequences, less than 9.5% of which are singletons. The CDR3 consists of 14 residues. With V trimmed by 3 bases and J by 6 bases, 4 bases remained unmatched. The germline CDR1 and CDR2 sequences are ENHRY and SYGVKD.

This receptor was identified in a female donor with early-stage non-small cell lung cancer. The chain uses TRBV10-3 and TRBJ2-1, with TRBD1 matching over 8 bases. Sequencing was performed on PBMCs, taken at follow-up. The CDR3 loop is CAISDETGVNEQFF. The DNA for the CDR3 is TGTGCCATCAGTGACGAGACAGGGGTCAATGAGCAGTTCTTC.